The clone carrying this TCR beta chain occurred a few times. The data were taken from a study of CD8 T cells in ankylosing spondylitis. For TCR beta, libraries came from quantitative 5'-RACE with molecular barcodes. One entry per CDR3 protein, called by TCRdb with MiXCR from the 5' RACE reads. The table lists around 130,000 distinct CDR3 sequences, roughly 13% of them singletons, with 2.5% to 3.5% in the top ten. The clonotype originates from a female donor with ankylosing spondylitis or in good health (not recorded which). The specimen was blood, either unsorted or a sorted T cell fraction (not recorded which).

CDR3 loop: CASSVAREDTQYF. DNA for the CDR3: TGTGCCAGCAGCGTAGCCAGGGAAGATACGCAGTATTTT. This chain connects TRBV9 to TRBJ2-3; possible D gene TRBD1, 5 bases. V was cut by 0 bases and J by 5 bases, with 7 bases left in between. The CDR3 contains 13 residues. Germline-derived CDR1 and CDR2 are SGDLS and YYNGEE.